This TCR beta chain came from a study of PD-1 blockade in mismatch repair-deficient tumors. Germline lookup yields CDR1 LNHDA and CDR2 SQIVND (reference sequence). Trimming took 5 bases from V and 2 from J; bases not matched to a gene: 17. The CDR3 extends over 19 amino acids. TCRdb's copy holds only in-frame clones and misses some; the assay was immunoSEQ multiplex PCR. The table has about 40,000 clones, about 76% seen once; the top ten hold 22%. The rearrangement joins TRBV19 to TRBJ1-5, with 8 nucleotides matching TRBD1. This TCR derives from an adult with mismatch repair-deficient cancer. The sequencing here drew on peripheral blood, taken 4 weeks after starting pembrolizumab. As DNA, the CDR3 is TGTGCCAGTAGTTGGGACAGGCCCTTACAAAGAGGAGGCAATCAGCCCCAGCATTTT. This encodes CASSWDRPLQRGGNQPQHF.